The rows below give T cell receptor beta chains drawn from one sample of a study of memory CD4+ T cells and cytomegalovirus serostatus. Assay used: immunoSEQ multiplex PCR; TCRdb lists only in-frame clones, some missing. The sample records around 49,000 clones, roughly 80% being singletons. Sequenced input: memory CD4+ T cells from blood. The source of these receptors is an adult in good health and CMV-seronegative. The CDR3 runs from the conserved cysteine through the conserved F or W. The order of the fields is V gene, J gene, D gene, clone size, CDR3 DNA, CDR3 protein. A D gene is named only where the DNA matches it firmly. Size values are once, few and many counts, or a class for expanded clones, and some rows have none.

V gene: TRBV11-2; J gene: TRBJ2-2; D gene: -; clone size: -; CDR3 DNA: TGTGCCAGCAGCTTAACAGGGGGAGGGACCGGGGAGCTGTTTTTT; CDR3 protein: CASSLTGGGTGELFF
V gene: TRBV19; J gene: TRBJ1-2; D gene: -; clone size: -; CDR3 DNA: TGTGCCAGTAGTGATACAAACGGCTATGGCTACACCTTC; CDR3 protein: CASSDTNGYGYTF
V gene: TRBV30; J gene: TRBJ2-7; D gene: TRBD1; clone size: -; CDR3 DNA: TGTGCCGGGCAGGGACAGTGGTACGAGCAGTACTTC; CDR3 protein: CAGQGQWYEQYF
V gene: TRBV20-1; J gene: TRBJ2-5; D gene: -; clone size: -; CDR3 DNA: TGCAGTATCCTCGAAGAAGAGACCCAGTACTTC; CDR3 protein: CSILEEETQYF
V gene: TRBV14; J gene: TRBJ1-3; D gene: -; clone size: few; CDR3 DNA: TGTGCCAGCAGCCCACGACGGAGCTCTGGAAACACCATATATTTT; CDR3 protein: CASSPRRSSGNTIYF
V gene: TRBV9; J gene: TRBJ2-1; D gene: TRBD2; clone size: -; CDR3 DNA: TGTGCCAGCAGCGTAGGGGGGACTAGCGGGAGAAATGAGCAGTTCTTC; CDR3 protein: CASSVGGTSGRNEQFF
V gene: TRBV5-1; J gene: TRBJ2-1; D gene: -; clone size: -; CDR3 DNA: TGCGCCAGCAGCTTGGCCCTCCGGGACAACAATGAGCAGTTCTTC; CDR3 protein: CASSLALRDNNEQFF
V gene: TRBV27; J gene: TRBJ2-1; D gene: -; clone size: -; CDR3 DNA: TGTGCCAGCAGGGGGGTCACCTACAATGAGCAGTTCTTC; CDR3 protein: CASRGVTYNEQFF
V gene: TRBV5-1; J gene: TRBJ2-2; D gene: TRBD1; clone size: -; CDR3 DNA: TGCGCCAGCAGCTCTAGGACAGGGGGCCGCCCAAACACCGGGGAGCTGTTTTTT; CDR3 protein: CASSSRTGGRPNTGELFF
V gene: TRBV10-2; J gene: TRBJ1-5; D gene: TRBD1; clone size: few; CDR3 DNA: TGCGCCAGCAGTGAAGGCTGGAGGCAGGGGGTGCGAGGTCAGCCCCAGCATTTT; CDR3 protein: CASSEGWRQGVRGQPQHF
V gene: TRBV14; J gene: TRBJ1-4; D gene: -; clone size: -; CDR3 DNA: TGTGCCAGCAGCCCCCGGGGGCAGTATAATGAAAAACTGTTTTTT; CDR3 protein: CASSPRGQYNEKLFF
V gene: TRBV11-2; J gene: TRBJ2-3; D gene: TRBD2; clone size: -; CDR3 DNA: TGTGCCAGCAGCGACGCGGGACTAGCGGGACGAGGGGATACGCAGTATTTT; CDR3 protein: CASSDAGLAGRGDTQYF
V gene: TRBV28; J gene: TRBJ2-5; D gene: TRBD2; clone size: -; CDR3 DNA: TGTGCCAGCAGCACCTCGGGAGGGGCTTCTGGGACCCAGTACTTC; CDR3 protein: CASSTSGGASGTQYF
V gene: TRBV10-3; J gene: TRBJ2-1; D gene: -; clone size: -; CDR3 DNA: TGTGCCATCAGGGGGACCGGGTCCTTCAATGAGCAGTTCTTC; CDR3 protein: CAIRGTGSFNEQFF